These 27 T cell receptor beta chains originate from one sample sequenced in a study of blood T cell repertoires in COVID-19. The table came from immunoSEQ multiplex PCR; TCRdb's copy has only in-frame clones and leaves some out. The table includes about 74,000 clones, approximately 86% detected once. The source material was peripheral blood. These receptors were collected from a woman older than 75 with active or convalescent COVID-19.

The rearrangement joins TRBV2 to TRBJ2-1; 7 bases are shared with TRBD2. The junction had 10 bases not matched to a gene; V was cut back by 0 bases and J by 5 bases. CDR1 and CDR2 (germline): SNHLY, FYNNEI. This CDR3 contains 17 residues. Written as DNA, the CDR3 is TGTGCCAGCAGTGAAGCGCTTCTGGGGGGGATCGACAATGAGCAGTTCTTC. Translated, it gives CASSEALLGGIDNEQFF.

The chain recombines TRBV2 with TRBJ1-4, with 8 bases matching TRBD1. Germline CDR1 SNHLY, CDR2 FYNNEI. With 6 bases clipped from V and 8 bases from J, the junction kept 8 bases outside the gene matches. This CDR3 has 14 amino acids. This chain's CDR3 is CASSPGGAGEKLFF. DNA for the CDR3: TGTGCCAGCAGCCCAGGGGGCGCGGGGGAAAAACTGTTTTTT.

In nucleotides, the CDR3 is TGCGCCAGCAGCTTGGGTGGCACTAGCATTGAAGCTTTCTTT. This translates into CASSLGGTSIEAFF. The V gene is TRBV5-1, the J gene TRBJ1-1, with D unclear. CDR1 and CDR2 (germline): SGHRS, YFSETQ. V shed 0 bases and J shed 7 bases, with 13 bases lying between them. CDR3 length: 14 residues.

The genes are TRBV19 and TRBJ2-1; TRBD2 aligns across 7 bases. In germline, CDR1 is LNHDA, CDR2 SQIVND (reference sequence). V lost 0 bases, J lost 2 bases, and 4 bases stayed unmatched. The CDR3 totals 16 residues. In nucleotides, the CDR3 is TGTGCCAGTAGTATAGATCTGGCGGGAGCCTACAATGAGCAGTTCTTC. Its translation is CASSIDLAGAYNEQFF.

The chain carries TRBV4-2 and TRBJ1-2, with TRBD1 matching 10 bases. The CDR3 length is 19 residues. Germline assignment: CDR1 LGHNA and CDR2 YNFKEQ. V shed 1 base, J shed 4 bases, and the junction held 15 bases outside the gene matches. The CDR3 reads CASSQGGTGALAPRYGYTF. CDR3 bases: TGTGCCAGCAGCCAAGGGGGGACAGGGGCCCTAGCCCCGCGCTATGGCTACACCTTC.

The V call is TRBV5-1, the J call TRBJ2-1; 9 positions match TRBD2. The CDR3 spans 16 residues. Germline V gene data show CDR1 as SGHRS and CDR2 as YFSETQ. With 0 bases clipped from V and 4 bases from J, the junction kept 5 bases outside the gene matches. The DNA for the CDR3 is TGCGCCAGCAGCTTGGACGGCGGGAGGGCATACAATGAGCAGTTCTTC. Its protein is CASSLDGGRAYNEQFF.

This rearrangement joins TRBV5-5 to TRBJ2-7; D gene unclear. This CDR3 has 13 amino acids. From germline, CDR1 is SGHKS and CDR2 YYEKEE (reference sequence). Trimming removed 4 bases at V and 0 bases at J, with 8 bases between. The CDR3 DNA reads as TGTGCCAGCAGCAATGGCCCCTCCTACGAGCAGTACTTC. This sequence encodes CASSNGPSYEQYF. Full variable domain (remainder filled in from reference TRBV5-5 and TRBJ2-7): DAGVTQSPTHLIKTRGQQVTLRCSPISGHKSVSWYQQVLGQGPQFIFQYYEKEERGRGNFPDRFSARQFPNYSSELNVNALLLGDSALYLCASSNGPSYEQYFGPGTRLTVT.

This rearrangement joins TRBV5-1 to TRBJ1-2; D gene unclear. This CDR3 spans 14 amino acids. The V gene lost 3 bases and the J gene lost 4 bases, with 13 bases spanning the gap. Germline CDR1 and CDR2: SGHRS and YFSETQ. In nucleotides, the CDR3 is TGCGCCAGCAGCTCCCTCAAAGCGGGCTATGGCTACACCTTC. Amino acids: CASSSLKAGYGYTF.

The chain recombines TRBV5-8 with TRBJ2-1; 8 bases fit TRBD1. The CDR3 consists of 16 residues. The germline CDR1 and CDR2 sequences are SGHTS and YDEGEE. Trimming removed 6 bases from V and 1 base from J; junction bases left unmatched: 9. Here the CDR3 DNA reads TGTGCCAGCACCCGCAGGGGGCGCGAGTCCTACAATGAGCAGTTCTTC. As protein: CASTRRGRESYNEQFF. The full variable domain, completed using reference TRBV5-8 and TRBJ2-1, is EAGVTQSPTHLIKTRGQQATLRCSPISGHTSVYWYQQALGLGLQFLLWYDEGEERNRGNFPPRFSGRQFPNYSSELNVNALELEDSALYLCASTRRGRESYNEQFFGPGTRLTVL.

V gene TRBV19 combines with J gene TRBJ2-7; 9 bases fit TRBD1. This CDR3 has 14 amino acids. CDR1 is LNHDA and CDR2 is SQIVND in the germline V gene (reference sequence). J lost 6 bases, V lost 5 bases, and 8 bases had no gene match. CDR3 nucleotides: TGTGCCAGTAGTCCCCGGACAGGGGTGCGCGAGCAGTACTTC. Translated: CASSPRTGVREQYF.

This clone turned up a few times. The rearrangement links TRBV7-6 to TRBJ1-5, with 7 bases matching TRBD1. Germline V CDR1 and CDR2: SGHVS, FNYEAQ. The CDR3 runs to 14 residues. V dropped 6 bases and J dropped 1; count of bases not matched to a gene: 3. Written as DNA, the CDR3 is TGTGCCAGCAGTCAACAGGGGAGCAATCAGCCCCAGCATTTT. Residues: CASSQQGSNQPQHF.

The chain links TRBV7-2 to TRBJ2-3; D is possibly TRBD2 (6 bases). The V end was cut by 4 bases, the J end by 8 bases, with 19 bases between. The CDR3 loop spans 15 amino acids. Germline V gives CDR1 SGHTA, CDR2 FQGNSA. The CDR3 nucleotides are TGTGCCAGCAGCTCAGGGCGGGGCCCCAAAATTACGCAGTATTTT. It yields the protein CASSSGRGPKITQYF.

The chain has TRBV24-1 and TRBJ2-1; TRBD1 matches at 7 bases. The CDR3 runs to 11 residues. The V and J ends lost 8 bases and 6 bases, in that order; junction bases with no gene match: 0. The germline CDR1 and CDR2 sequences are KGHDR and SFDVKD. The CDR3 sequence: CATNRGNEQFF. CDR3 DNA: TGTGCCACCAACAGGGGCAATGAGCAGTTCTTC.

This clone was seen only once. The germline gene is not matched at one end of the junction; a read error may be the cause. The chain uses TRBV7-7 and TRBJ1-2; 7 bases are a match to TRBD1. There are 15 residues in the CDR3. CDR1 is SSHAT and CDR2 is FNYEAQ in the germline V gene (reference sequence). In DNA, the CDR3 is TGTGCTAGCAGCCCAGGAGAAAGGGGGCGGGTTGGCTACACCTTC. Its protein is CASSPGERGRVGYTF.

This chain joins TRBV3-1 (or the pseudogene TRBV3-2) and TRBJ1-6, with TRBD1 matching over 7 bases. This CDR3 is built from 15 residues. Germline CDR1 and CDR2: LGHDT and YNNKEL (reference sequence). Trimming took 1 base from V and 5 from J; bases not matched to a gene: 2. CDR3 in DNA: TGTGCCAGCAGCCAAGGACAGGGTAATAATTCACCCCTCCACTTT. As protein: CASSQGQGNNSPLHF.

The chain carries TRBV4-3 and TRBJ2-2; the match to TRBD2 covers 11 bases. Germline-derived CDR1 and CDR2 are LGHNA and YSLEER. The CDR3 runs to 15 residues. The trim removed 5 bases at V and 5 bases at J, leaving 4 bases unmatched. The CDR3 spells CASSTSGSRTGELFF. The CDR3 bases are TGCGCCAGCAGCACTAGCGGGAGTCGGACCGGGGAGCTGTTTTTT.

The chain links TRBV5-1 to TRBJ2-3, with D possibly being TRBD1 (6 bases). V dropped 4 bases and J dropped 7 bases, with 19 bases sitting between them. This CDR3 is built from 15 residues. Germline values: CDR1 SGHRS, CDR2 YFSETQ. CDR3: CASSTLGAEMNTQYF. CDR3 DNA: TGCGCCAGCAGCACCTTGGGGGCAGAGATGAATACGCAGTATTTT.

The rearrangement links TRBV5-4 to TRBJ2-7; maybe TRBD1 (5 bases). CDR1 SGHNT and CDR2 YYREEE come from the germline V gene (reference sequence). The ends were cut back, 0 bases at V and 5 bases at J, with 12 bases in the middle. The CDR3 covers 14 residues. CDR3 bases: TGTGCCAGCAGCTTGGCCCCAGGGAACGACGAGCAGTACTTC. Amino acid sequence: CASSLAPGNDEQYF.

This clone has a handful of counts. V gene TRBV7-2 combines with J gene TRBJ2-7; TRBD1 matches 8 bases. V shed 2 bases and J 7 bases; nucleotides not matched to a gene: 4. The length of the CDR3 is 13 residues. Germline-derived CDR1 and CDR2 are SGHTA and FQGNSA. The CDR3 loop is CASSLQGAGEQYF. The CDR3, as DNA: TGTGCCAGCAGCTTACAGGGGGCGGGAGAGCAGTACTTC.

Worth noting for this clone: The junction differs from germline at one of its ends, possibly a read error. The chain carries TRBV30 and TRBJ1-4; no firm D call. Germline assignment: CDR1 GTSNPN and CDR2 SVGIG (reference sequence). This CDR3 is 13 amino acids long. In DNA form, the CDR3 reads TGTGCCTGGAGTGTACCGGTAAGGGAGACTCCAATTTTT. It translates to CAWSVPVRETPIF.

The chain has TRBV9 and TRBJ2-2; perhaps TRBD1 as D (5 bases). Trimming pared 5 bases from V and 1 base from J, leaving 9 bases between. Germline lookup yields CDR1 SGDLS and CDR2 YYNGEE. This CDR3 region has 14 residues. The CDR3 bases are TGTGCCAGCAGTTGGGGCTGGAACACCGGGGAGCTGTTTTTT. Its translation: CASSWGWNTGELFF. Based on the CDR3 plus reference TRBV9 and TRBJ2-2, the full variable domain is DSGVTQTPKHLITATGQRVTLRCSPRSGDLSVYWYQQSLDQGLQFLIQYYNGEERAKGNILERFSAQQFPDLHSELNLSSLELGDSALYFCASSWGWNTGELFFGEGSRLTVL.

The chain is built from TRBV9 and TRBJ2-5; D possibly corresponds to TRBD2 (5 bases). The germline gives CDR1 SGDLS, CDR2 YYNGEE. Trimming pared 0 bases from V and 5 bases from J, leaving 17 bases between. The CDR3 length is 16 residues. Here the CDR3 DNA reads TGTGCCAGCAGCGTAGATCCTAGCCCCCACGGGGAGACCCAGTACTTC. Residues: CASSVDPSPHGETQYF. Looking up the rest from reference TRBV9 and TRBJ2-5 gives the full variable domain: DSGVTQTPKHLITATGQRVTLRCSPRSGDLSVYWYQQSLDQGLQFLIQYYNGEERAKGNILERFSAQQFPDLHSELNLSSLELGDSALYFCASSVDPSPHGETQYFGPGTRLLVL.

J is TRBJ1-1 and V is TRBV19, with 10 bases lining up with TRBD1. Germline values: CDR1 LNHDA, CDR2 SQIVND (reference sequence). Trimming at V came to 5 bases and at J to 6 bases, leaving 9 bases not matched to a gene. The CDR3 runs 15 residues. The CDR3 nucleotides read TGTGCCAGTAGTTTGGGGGGACAGGGGACTCCTGAAGCTTTCTTT. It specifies CASSLGGQGTPEAFF.

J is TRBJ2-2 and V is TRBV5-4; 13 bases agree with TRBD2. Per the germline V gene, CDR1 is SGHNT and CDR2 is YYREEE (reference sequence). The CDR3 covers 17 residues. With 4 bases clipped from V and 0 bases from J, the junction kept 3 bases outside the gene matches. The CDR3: CASSQGLAGSNTGELFF. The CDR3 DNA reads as TGTGCCAGCAGCCAGGGACTAGCGGGATCGAACACCGGGGAGCTGTTTTTT.

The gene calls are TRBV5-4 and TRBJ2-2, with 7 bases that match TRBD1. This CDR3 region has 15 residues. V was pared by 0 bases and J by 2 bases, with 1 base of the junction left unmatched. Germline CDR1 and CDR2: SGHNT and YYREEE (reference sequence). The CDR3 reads CASSLGQGNTGELFF. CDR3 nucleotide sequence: TGTGCCAGCAGCTTGGGACAGGGAAACACCGGGGAGCTGTTTTTT. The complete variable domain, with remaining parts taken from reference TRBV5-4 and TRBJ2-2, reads ETGVTQSPTHLIKTRGQQVTLRCSSQSGHNTVSWYQQALGQGPQFIFQYYREEENGRGNFPPRFSGLQFPNYSSELNVNALELDDSALYLCASSLGQGNTGELFFGEGSRLTVL.

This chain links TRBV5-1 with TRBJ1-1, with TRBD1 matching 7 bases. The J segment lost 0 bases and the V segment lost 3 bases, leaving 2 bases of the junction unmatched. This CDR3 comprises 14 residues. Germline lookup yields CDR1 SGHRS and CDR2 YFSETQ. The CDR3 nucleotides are TGCGCCAGCAGCTCGGGACAGATGAACACTGAAGCTTTCTTT. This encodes CASSSGQMNTEAFF.

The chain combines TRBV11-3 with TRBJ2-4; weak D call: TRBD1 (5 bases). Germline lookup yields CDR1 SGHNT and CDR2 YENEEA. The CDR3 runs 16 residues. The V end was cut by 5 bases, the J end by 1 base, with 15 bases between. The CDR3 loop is CASSPTQGSAKNIQYF. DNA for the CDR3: TGTGCCAGCAGCCCAACGCAGGGATCGGCCAAAAACATTCAGTACTTC.